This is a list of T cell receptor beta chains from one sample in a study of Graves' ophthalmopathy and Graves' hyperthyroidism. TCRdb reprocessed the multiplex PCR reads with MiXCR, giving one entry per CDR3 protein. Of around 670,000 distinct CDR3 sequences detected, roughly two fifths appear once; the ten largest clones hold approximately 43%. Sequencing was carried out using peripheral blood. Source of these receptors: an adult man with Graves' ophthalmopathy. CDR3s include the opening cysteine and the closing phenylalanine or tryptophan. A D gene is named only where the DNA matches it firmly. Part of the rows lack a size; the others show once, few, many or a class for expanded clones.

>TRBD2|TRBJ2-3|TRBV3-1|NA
TGTGCCAGCAGCCTACGACTAGCGGGAGGGACAGATACGCAGTATTTT
CASSLRLAGGTDTQYF
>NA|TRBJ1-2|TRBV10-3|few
TGTGCCAGCAGTGGGGACCGCCAATCGGACTACACCTTC
CASSGDRQSDYTF
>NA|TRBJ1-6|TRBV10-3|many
TGTGCCAGCAGTGAGCCGGTGACAAATTCACCCCTCCACTTT
CASSEPVTNSPLHF
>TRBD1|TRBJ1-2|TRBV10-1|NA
TGTGCCATCAGTGTAGGGACAGAATACTATGGCTACACCTTC
CAISVGTEYYGYTF
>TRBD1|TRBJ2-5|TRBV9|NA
TGTGCCAGCAGCGGTGGGACAGGGGGCATTGAGACCCAGTACTTC
CASSGGTGGIETQYF
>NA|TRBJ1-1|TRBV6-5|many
TGTGCCAGCAGTTACTCGAGGGGGAACACTGAAGCTTTCTTT
CASSYSRGNTEAFF
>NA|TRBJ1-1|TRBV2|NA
TGTGCCAGCAGCGGTAACACCGGGAACACTGAAGCTTTCTTT
CASSGNTGNTEAFF
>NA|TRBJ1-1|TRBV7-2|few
TGTGCCAGCAGCTTAGCAGGAACCTACACTGAAGCTTTCTTT
CASSLAGTYTEAFF
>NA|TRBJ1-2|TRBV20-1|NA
TGCAGTCTCACGCCCGGACAGAAGAGGAACTATGGCTACACCTTC
CSLTPGQKRNYGYTF
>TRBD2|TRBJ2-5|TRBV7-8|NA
TGTGCCAGTAGTATGGTCCTAGCGGTTTACCAAGAGACCCAGTACTTC
CASSMVLAVYQETQYF
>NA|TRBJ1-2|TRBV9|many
TGTGCCAGCAGCCACTCGGAGACGGGCATCTCCTATGGCTACACCTTC
CASSHSETGISYGYTF
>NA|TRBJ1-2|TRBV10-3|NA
TGTGCCATCTCAGGAGTTGGTGGCTACACCTTC
CAISGVGGYTF
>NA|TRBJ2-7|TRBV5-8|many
TGTGCCAGCAGCTTGGTAGGGTTGGGCGAGCAGTACTTC
CASSLVGLGEQYF
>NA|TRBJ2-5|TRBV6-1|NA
TGTGCCAGCAGTGTACTCGCGGAGACCCAGTACTTC
CASSVLAETQYF
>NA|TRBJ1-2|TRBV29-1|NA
TGCAGCAGTTTAGGGACCGTCTATGGCTACACCTTC
CSSLGTVYGYTF
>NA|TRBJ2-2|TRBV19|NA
TGTGCCAGTAGTATAAACGGGAGAGGGACCGGGGAGCTGTTTTTT
CASSINGRGTGELFF
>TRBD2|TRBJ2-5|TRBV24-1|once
TGTGCCACCAGTGACCCCGGGACTAGCGGGGGGCCAGAGACCCAGTACTTC
CATSDPGTSGGPETQYF
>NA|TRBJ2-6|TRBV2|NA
TGTGCCAGCAGTGAATCGAGGTACTCTGGGGCCAACGTCCTGACTTTC
CASSESRYSGANVLTF
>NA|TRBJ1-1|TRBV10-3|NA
TGTGCCATCAGTGAGTTTCAGAACACTGAAGCTTTCTTT
CAISEFQNTEAFF
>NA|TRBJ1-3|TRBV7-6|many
TGTGCCAGCAGCTTAGCGGACAGCCTTTCTGGAAACACCATATATTTT
CASSLADSLSGNTIYF
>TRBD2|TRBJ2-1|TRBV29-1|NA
TGCAGCGTTGCGGGAGGGCCGAATGAGCAGTTCTTC
CSVAGGPNEQFF
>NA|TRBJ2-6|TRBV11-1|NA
TGTGCCAGCAGCTTTAGCGTGGGGCTCTGGGGCCGCAGCGCTGGGGCCAACGTCCTGACTTTC
CASSFSVGLWGRSAGANVLTF
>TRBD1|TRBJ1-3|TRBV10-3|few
TGTGCCAGCACGGGACAGGGGCTTGGAAACACCATATATTTT
CASTGQGLGNTIYF
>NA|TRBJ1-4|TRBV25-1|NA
TGTGCCAGCAGCAGTTTCGGTTCTGGGTTAGCTAATGAAAAACTGTTTTTT
CASSSFGSGLANEKLFF
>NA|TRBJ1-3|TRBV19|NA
TGTGCCAGTAAGACATTCGACTCTGGAAACACCATATATTTT
CASKTFDSGNTIYF
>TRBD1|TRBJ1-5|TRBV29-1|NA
TGCAGCGTGGAGGGACAGCCCCGGCATTTT
CSVEGQPRHF
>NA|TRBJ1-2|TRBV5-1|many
TGCGCCAGCAGCGTGTCGCCGGAGAACTATGGCTACACCTTC
CASSVSPENYGYTF
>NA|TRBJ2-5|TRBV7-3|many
TGTGCCAGCAGCCCGGCGTCAACGGCGACCCAGTACTTC
CASSPASTATQYF
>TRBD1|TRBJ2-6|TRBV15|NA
TGTGCCACCAGAGACGGGACAGGGGTTACTGGGGCCAACGTCCTGACTTTC
CATRDGTGVTGANVLTF
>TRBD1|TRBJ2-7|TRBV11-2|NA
TGTGCCAGCAGCCGTAAGACAGGGGGCGAGCAGTACTTC
CASSRKTGGEQYF
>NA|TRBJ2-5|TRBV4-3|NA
TGCGCCAGCAGCCAAGAGATCTCACTGGCTGAGACCCAGTACTTC
CASSQEISLAETQYF
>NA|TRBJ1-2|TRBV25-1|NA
TGTGCCAGCGAACCGCAGCAAGGGGGTGACTATGGCTACACCTTC
CASEPQQGGDYGYTF
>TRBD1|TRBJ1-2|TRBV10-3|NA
TGTGCCAGCAGTTCGCCGGGACAGGGGGGACCTGGCTATGGCTACACCTTC
CASSSPGQGGPGYGYTF
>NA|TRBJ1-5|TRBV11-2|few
TGTGCCAGCAGCTTAAGTTGGGGGTTCAATCAGCCCCAGCATTTT
CASSLSWGFNQPQHF
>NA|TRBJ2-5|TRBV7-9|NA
TGTGCCAGCAGCTTAGCTTTGTGGCTATATGGGTGGGTGACCCAGTACTTC
CASSLALWLYGWVTQYF
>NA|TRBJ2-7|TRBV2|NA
TGTGCCAGCAAGGCAGGGGGAGGTTATAATGAGCAGTACTTC
CASKAGGGYNEQYF
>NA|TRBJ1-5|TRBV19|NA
TGTGCCAGTAGTATAGATCTATCCGGCAGGACTAATCAGCCCCAGCATTTT
CASSIDLSGRTNQPQHF
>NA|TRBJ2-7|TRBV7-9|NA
TGTGCCAGCAGTTACTCGACAGTGGGCGAGCAGTACTTC
CASSYSTVGEQYF